Detailed here is one TCR beta chain. No antigen is known for it. The TCR beta CDR3 regions underwent amplification using RNA transcripts as the source. TCR CDR3 regions were first amplified by RT-PCR with HTBI primers. TCRdb analysed the multiplex PCR reads with MiXCR anew, one entry per CDR3 protein. This table has about 540,000 distinct CDR3 sequences, about 43% appearing once. This sample is drawn from a study of T cells in Graves' hyperthyroidism and ophthalmopathy. Overall study results and limits: In the blood, most expanded thyroid clonotypes above 0.001 appeared as well. Ophthalmopathy and stable hyperthyroidism were told apart by a 13 V-J model. Onset of ophthalmopathy came a median 6.5 months after the model predicted it.

Germline CDR1 reads SGHTA; CDR2 reads FQGTGA. Deletions cut 3 bases from V and 0 bases from J, with 15 bases between. The CDR3 covers 16 residues. Sequencing input: peripheral blood or thyroid tissue (not recorded which). The receptor was derived from a woman between 18 and 29 years old with Graves' hyperthyroidism. J is TRBJ2-7 and V is TRBV7-3, with D possibly matching TRBD1 (6 bases). In DNA, the CDR3 is TGTGCCAGCAGCTTCGAATCGGGACATCCCTCCTACGAGCAGTACTTC. Translation gives CASSFESGHPSYEQYF.